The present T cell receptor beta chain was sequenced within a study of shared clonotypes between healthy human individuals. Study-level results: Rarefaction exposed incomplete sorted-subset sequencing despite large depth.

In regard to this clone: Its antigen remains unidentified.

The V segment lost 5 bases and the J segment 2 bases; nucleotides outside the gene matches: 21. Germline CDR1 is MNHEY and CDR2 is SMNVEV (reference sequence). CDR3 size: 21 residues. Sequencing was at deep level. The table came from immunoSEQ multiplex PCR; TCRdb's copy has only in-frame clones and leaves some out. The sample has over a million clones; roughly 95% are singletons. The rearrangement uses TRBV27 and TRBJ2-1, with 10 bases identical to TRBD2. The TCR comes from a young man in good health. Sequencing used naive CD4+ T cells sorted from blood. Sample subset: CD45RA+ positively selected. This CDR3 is CASSPRGPLSGRVEPYNEQFF. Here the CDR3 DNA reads TGTGCCAGCAGTCCCCGCGGCCCCTTGAGCGGGAGGGTCGAGCCCTACAATGAGCAGTTCTTC.